This T cell receptor (beta chain) was sequenced during a study of T cell repertoires in ileal Crohn's disease. The study's findings and limits: Compared with non-smokers, active smokers at surgery showed more clonal expansions. All patients with clonality above 26.8% had endoscopic recurrence. Mucosal expansions were suggested to be mainly CD8 T cells.

This clone appeared once. Its antigen is still unknown. TCRdb's table, derived via immunoSEQ multiplex PCR, lists solely in-frame clones and lacks some. This sample has 16,000 or so clones, with 80% found just once. With V trimmed by 4 bases and J by 0 bases, 10 bases remained unmatched. Germline V gene sequence: CDR1 SGHKS, CDR2 YYEKEE (reference sequence). The CDR3 runs 16 residues. The receptor comes from an adult with Crohn's disease. The V call is TRBV5-5, the J call TRBJ2-7; 7 bases map to TRBD1. Input material: ileal tissue. DNA for the CDR3: TGTGCCAGCAGCGCCAGGACAGGCATCAGCTCCTACGAGCAGTACTTC. Translating gives CASSARTGISSYEQYF.